Given below is one T cell receptor (beta chain) in context. This sample was included in a study of CD8 T cells in Susac syndrome. Whole-study context: When blood was collected, patients with Susac syndrome were therapy-naive, were taking corticosteroids, or were receiving intravenous immunoglobulin alone.

RNA in amounts of roughly 0.5 to 1 ug was reverse transcribed with random hexamers. Multiplex PCR with immunoSEQ amplified the TCR beta CDR3 across 54 Vbeta and 13 Jbeta. TCRdb re-called the immunoSEQ multiplex PCR reads with MiXCR, one entry per CDR3 protein. The sample lists about 94,000 distinct CDR3 sequences; roughly 94% were seen once. V shed 3 bases, J shed 3 bases, and the junction held 9 bases outside the gene matches. This CDR3 spans 18 amino acids. Germline CDR1 and CDR2: KGHSH and LQKENI. CD8+ and CD4+ T cells from blood underwent TCR beta sequencing, which was carried out in a high-throughput format.

V usage is TRBV18 and J usage is TRBJ2-6; 9 nucleotides align to TRBD1. This clonotype was sampled from a human donor with Susac syndrome. The source material was CD4+ T cells from PBMCs. CDR3 nucleotides: TGTGCCAGCTCACCGCCGACAACAGGGGGCGTTGGGGCCAACGTCCTGACTTTC. It is translated as CASSPPTTGGVGANVLTF.